The 10 T cell receptor beta chains below all came from one sample that was sequenced in a study of tumor-infiltrating lymphocytes in primary liver carcinoma. A constant-region primer served to make TCR beta cDNA from roughly 540 ng total RNA. A slightly modified ARM-PCR protocol with three nested multiplex PCR rounds produced these TCR beta libraries. Investigators reported that the first two PCR rounds, at around 10 cycles each, used TRBV1-TRBV30 forward primers with a C-beta reverse primer. MiXCR, run by TCRdb on the multiplex PCR reads, gives a single entry per CDR3 protein. The sample holds a few hundred thousand distinct CDR3 sequences, approximately 58% seen once. RNA was extracted from whole blood without cell sorting, alongside germline DNA. Source material: peripheral blood. The receptors shown here come from a woman aged 25-40 years with primary liver carcinoma and hepatitis B virus infection.

Comment on this clonotype: At one end the junction does not follow the germline gene, possibly because of a read error. CDR3 sequence (DNA): TGTGCCAGCAGTAAGACTAGCGGACCGCAAGAGACCCAAAACTTC. Translating gives CASSKTSGPQETQNF. The chain carries TRBV6-5 and TRBJ2-5; 9 bases line up with TRBD2. This CDR3 region has 15 residues. Germline CDR1 and CDR2: MNHEY and SVGAGI.

A note on this clonotype: One end of the junction does not line up with germline, which may come from a read error. The chain uses TRBV13 and TRBJ2-1, with 9 bases aligning to TRBD2. There are 17 residues in the CDR3. Germline lookup yields CDR1 PRHDT and CDR2 FYEKMQ (reference sequence). This CDR3 is CANSLAGVWGGLNEQFF. The CDR3 DNA reads TGTGCCAACAGCTTAGCGGGAGTATGGGGAGGGTTAAATGAGCAGTTCTTC.

Ten or more counts support this clonotype. The chain uses TRBV6-2 or TRBV6-3 and TRBJ1-2, with D tentatively TRBD1 (5 bases). The CDR3 totals 13 residues. Germline V gives CDR1 MNHEY, CDR2 SVGEGT. The V end lost 6 bases, the J end lost 2 bases, and 10 bases lay between the germline ends. The CDR3 nucleotides are TGTGCCAGCAGACCGACAGCCAACTATGGCTACACCTTC. Its protein product is CASRPTANYGYTF.

As to this clonotype: The germline gene is not matched at one end of the junction; a read error may be the cause. The V gene is TRBV11-2, the J gene TRBJ2-3, with 8 bases lining up with TRBD2. From germline, CDR1 is SGHAT and CDR2 FQNNGV. CDR3 size: 15 residues. The CDR3 loop reads CTSSLGGRKTDAQYF. CDR3 bases: TGTACCAGTAGCTTAGGCGGGAGGAAAACAGATGCGCAGTATTTT.

As regards this clonotype: No conserved phenylalanine or tryptophan ends this CDR3, so it is likely a read error. It is unclear where the CDR3 begins or ends on the DNA, so no DNA is shown, and the CDR3 is as TCRdb lists it. The gene calls are TRBV29-1 and TRBJ1-1. Inclusive of both ends, the CDR3 amounts to 12 amino acids. The V gene's germline CDR1 is SQVTM and CDR2 ANQGSEA. This CDR3 reads CSALPGNTEAYL.

This chain links TRBV4-3 with TRBJ2-2; the match to TRBD2 covers 13 bases. Germline V gene sequence: CDR1 LGHNA, CDR2 YSLEER. This CDR3 contains 16 residues. Trimming cost V 9 bases and J 2 bases; bases outside gene matches: 6. This CDR3 is CASRQGLAGNTGELFF. The CDR3, as DNA: TGCGCCAGTAGGCAGGGACTAGCGGGAAACACCGGGGAGCTGTTTTTT.

Regarding this clonotype: With a much larger clone just one base away, this may be a read error. The gene calls are TRBV5-4 and TRBJ2-5, with D possibly matching TRBD2 (6 bases). In germline, CDR1 is SGHNT, CDR2 YYREEE (reference sequence). This CDR3 has 15 residues. The CDR3 DNA reads TGTGCCAGCAGGGACTCGCGGGGAAGTCAAGAGATCCAGTACTTC. Translating it yields CASRDSRGSQEIQYF. Complete variable domain (other parts from reference TRBV5-4 and TRBJ2-5): ETGVTQSPTHLIKTRGQQVTLRCSSQSGHNTVSWYQQALGQGPQFIFQYYREEENGRGNFPPRFSGLQFPNYSSELNVNALELDDSALYLCASRDSRGSQEIQYFGPGTRLLVL.

The gene calls are TRBV30 and TRBJ1-5, with TRBD1 as a possible D gene (6 bases). CDR1 and CDR2 (germline): GTSNPN, SVGIG (reference sequence). The CDR3 spans 12 residues. Written as DNA, the CDR3 is TGTGCTAGTGGACAGAACAATCAGCCCCAGCATTTT. Protein: CASGQNNQPQHF. Full variable domain (rest looked up from reference TRBV30 and TRBJ1-5): SQTIHQWPATLVQPVGSPLSLECTVEGTSNPNLYWYRQAAGRGLQLLFYSVGIGQISSEVPQNLSASRPQDRQFILSSKKLLLSDSGFYLCASGQNNQPQHFGDGTRLSIL.

As concerns this clonotype: Relative to the germline gene, one junction end is altered; a read error may explain this. This chain joins TRBV6-1 and TRBJ2-5; perhaps D is TRBD1 or TRBD2 (7 bases each). The CDR3 has 15 amino acids. Germline-derived CDR1 and CDR2 are MNHNS and SASEGT. The CDR3 here is CVSIERGQSLETQYF. The CDR3 DNA follows: TGTGTCAGCATTGAGCGGGGACAGAGCCTAGAGACCCAGTACTTC.

This chain uses TRBV4-1 with TRBJ2-5; the D call may be TRBD1 or TRBD2 (6 bases each). Germline lookup yields CDR1 MGHRA and CDR2 YSYEKL. The CDR3 spans 14 residues. Trimming removed 1 base at V and 5 bases at J, with 11 bases between. The CDR3 reads CASSQGRGKETQYF. For the CDR3, the DNA is TGCGCCAGCAGCCAAGGGAGGGGGAAGGAGACCCAGTACTTC.